The T cell receptor (beta chain) described here comes from a study of CD8 T cells in Susac syndrome. Study observations and caveats: A relatively small number of individuals underwent TCR sequencing and HLA analysis.

A note on this clonotype: No antigen is known for it.

This CDR3 has 18 residues. V was trimmed by 1 base and J by 4 bases, leaving 21 bases between them. Germline loops: CDR1 LGHNA, CDR2 YNFKEQ. The multiple sclerosis controls were treatment-naive patients affected by stable or active relapsing-remitting disease. Random hexamers were used to reverse transcribe an amount of about 0.45 to 1 ug RNA. Amplification of TCR beta CDR3 used immunoSEQ multiplex PCR across 54 Vbeta and 13 Jbeta. One entry per CDR3 protein, called by TCRdb with MiXCR from the immunoSEQ multiplex PCR reads. Altogether approximately 300,000 distinct CDR3 sequences are present, around 91% being singletons, with the ten largest covering around 0.18%.

This receptor was identified in a human donor with multiple sclerosis. V usage is TRBV4-2 and J usage is TRBJ2-3; tentative D call: TRBD2 (6 bases). Material: CD8+ T cells from PBMCs. DNA of the CDR3: TGTGCCAGCAGCCAAGGAACGGGACTCCCCACTTATTCAGATACGCAGTATTTT. It translates to CASSQGTGLPTYSDTQYF.